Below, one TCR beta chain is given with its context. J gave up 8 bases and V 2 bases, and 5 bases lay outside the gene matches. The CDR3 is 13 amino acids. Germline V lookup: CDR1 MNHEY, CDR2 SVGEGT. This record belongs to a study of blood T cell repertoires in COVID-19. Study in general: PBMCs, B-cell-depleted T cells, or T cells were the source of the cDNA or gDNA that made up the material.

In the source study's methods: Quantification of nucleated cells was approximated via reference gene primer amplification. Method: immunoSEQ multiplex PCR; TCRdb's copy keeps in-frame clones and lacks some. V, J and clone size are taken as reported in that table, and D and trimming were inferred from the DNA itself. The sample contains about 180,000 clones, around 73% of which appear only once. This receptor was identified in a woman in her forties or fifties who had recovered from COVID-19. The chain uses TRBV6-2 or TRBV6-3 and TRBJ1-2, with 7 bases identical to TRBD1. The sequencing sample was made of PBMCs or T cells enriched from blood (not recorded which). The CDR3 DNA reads TGTGCCAGCAGTTACCGACAGGGTAGCGGCTACACCTTC. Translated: CASSYRQGSGYTF.